One sample yielded the 6 T cell receptor beta chains listed below, sequenced in a study of lung T cells in sarcoidosis with Löfgren's syndrome. TCRdb reprocessed the reads via MiXCR and lists one record per CDR3 protein. The sample records 60,000 to 70,000 distinct CDR3 sequences, 21% being singletons. Sequenced sample: CD4+ T cells from PBMCs. These receptor sequences come from a human donor with sarcoidosis (Löfgren's syndrome or another form), or a control subject (not recorded which).

A note on this clonotype: This may be a read error: a much more frequent sequence differs by one nucleotide. The V and J genes are TRBV19 and TRBJ1-1; tentative D call: TRBD1 (5 bases). The CDR3 is 13 amino acids. Germline CDR1 LNHDA, CDR2 SQIVND (reference sequence). DNA for the CDR3: TGTGTCAGTAGTATACAGGAGAACACTGAAGCTTTCTTT. Protein: CVSSIQENTEAFF.

This clonotype was counted at least ten times. This chain connects TRBV12-3 or TRBV12-4 to TRBJ1-1, with no clear D. The ends were cut back, 6 bases at V and 3 bases at J, with 20 bases in the middle. CDR3 size: 16 residues. For the CDR3, the DNA is TGTGCCAGCAGGAATCCGGGAAGGCTTGCCCACACTGAAGCTTTCTTT. Translated: CASRNPGRLAHTEAFF.

This clonotype has ten or more counts. The chain carries TRBV6-2 or TRBV6-3 and TRBJ1-1; TRBD1 agrees at 8 bases. The CDR3 is 15 amino acids. J lost 5 bases, V lost 6 bases, and 11 bases had no gene match. The germline V gene encodes CDR1 MNHEY and CDR2 SVGEGT. CDR3 in DNA: TGTGCCAGCAGCTATAAAACAGGGGGACCTACTGAAGCTTTCTTT. Translated, it gives CASSYKTGGPTEAFF.

This clonotype was observed at least ten times. The chain employs TRBV28 and TRBJ2-3; 9 bases align to TRBD1. The CDR3 has 14 amino acids. CDR1 MDHEN and CDR2 SYDVKM come from the germline V gene. V shed 10 bases and J 3 bases; nucleotides not matched to a gene: 8. The CDR3 coding sequence is TGTGCCATCTCCCGGGACAGGGTAACAGATACGCAGTATTTT. Translation gives CAISRDRVTDTQYF.

This clonotype was recorded only once. V usage is TRBV5-1 and J usage is TRBJ2-5; D is unclear. V gave up 0 bases and J gave up 2 bases, with 8 bases separating them. The V gene's germline CDR1 is SGHRS and CDR2 YFSETQ. CDR3 length: 14 amino acids. The CDR3 nucleotides are TGCGCCAGCAGCTTGGAAGGTCGTCAAGAGACCCAGTACTTC. Protein product: CASSLEGRQETQYF.

This clonotype has only one observation. In this CDR3 the conserved last residue, phenylalanine or tryptophan, is missing, so a read error is likely. CDR3 sequence: CSAGGVYEQYL. CDR3 coding DNA: TGCAGTGCTGGAGGCGTCTACGAGCAGTACCTC. The genes are TRBV20-1 and TRBJ2-7, with D possibly TRBD2 on 5 matching bases. Germline CDR1 DFQATT, CDR2 SNEGSKA (reference sequence). With 5 bases removed from V and 3 bases from J, the gap between germline ends came to 8 bases. This CDR3 is 11 amino acids long.